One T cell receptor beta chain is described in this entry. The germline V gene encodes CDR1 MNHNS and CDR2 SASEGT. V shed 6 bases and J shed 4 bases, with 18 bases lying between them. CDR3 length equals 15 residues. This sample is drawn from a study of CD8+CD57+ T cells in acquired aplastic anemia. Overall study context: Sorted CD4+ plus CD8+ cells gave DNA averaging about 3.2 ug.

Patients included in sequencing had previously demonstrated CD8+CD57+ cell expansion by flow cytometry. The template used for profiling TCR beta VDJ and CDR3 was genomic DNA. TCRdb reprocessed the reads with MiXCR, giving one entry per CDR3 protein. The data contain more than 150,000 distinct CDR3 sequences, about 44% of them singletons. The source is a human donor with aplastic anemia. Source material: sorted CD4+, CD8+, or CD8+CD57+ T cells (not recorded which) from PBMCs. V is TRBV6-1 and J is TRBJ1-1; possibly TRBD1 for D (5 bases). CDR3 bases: TGTGCCAGCAGAGAGCAGGGAGTAGGTCTCACTGAAGCTTTCTTT. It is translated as CASREQGVGLTEAFF.